The 20 T cell receptor beta chains reported below all come from one sample, sequenced in a study of blood T cells in healthy people across ages. Together with a sample-barcoded 5' primer, a J-beta primer mix was included in a second PCR lasting about 7 to 12 cycles. One entry per CDR3 protein, called by TCRdb with MiXCR from the 5' RACE reads. The data contain 800,000 or so distinct CDR3 sequences, roughly 25% of them singletons. A further study also used this sample, focusing on T cells of mothers and their children.

The sequenced material came from blood. The receptors were sampled from a boy between 5 and 17 years old in good health.

The CDR3 region is CSARDQMGLADYNEQFF. The CDR3 region has the DNA TGCAGTGCTAGAGATCAAATGGGACTAGCGGATTACAATGAGCAGTTCTTC. The chain links TRBV20-1 to TRBJ2-1, with 11 positions matching TRBD2. This CDR3 has 17 residues. The V gene end was trimmed by 0 bases and the J gene end by 4 bases; junction bases not matched to a gene: 8. Looked up from germline, CDR1 is DFQATT and CDR2 is SNEGSKA (reference sequence).

This clonotype occurred many times. This chain connects TRBV5-1 to TRBJ1-2; D is possibly TRBD1 (6 bases). Germline values: CDR1 SGHRS, CDR2 YFSETQ. V dropped 4 bases and J dropped 2 bases, with 9 bases sitting between them. The CDR3 consists of 13 residues. The CDR3 nucleotides are TGCGCCAGCAGCAAAGGACAGAACTATGGCTACACCTTC. Translating gives CASSKGQNYGYTF.

This clonotype came up a few times. The V gene is TRBV5-1, the J gene TRBJ2-1, with D possibly called TRBD1 or TRBD2 (5 bases each). The germline V gene has CDR1 SGHRS and CDR2 YFSETQ. The germline V and J ends were trimmed by 0 bases and 4 bases, with 14 bases remaining between them. This CDR3 contains 16 residues. In nucleotides, the CDR3 is TGCGCCAGCAGCTTGGGGGCCGGGACGGCTTACAATGAGCAGTTCTTC. It specifies CASSLGAGTAYNEQFF.

This clonotype was seen a few times. J is TRBJ2-7 and V is TRBV7-2; 10 nucleotides line up with TRBD1. The J call is uncertain, as TRBJ2-1 better fits the DNA end. The CDR3 runs 13 residues. Germline V gene data show CDR1 as SGHTA and CDR2 as FQGNSA. The CDR3 nucleotides read TGTGCCAGCCGACAGGGGGCGAACAATGAGCAGTTCTTC. Protein sequence: CASRQGANNEQFF.

In its sample, this clonotype was seen a few times. The chain carries TRBV7-2 and TRBJ2-7; tentatively, D is TRBD2 (6 bases). The V end was cut by 4 bases, the J end by 0 bases, with 13 bases between. The germline V gene has CDR1 SGHTA and CDR2 FQGNSA. CDR3 length equals 15 residues. CDR3 nucleotide sequence: TGTGCCAGCAGCTCCTATGACGGGAGCTCCTACGAGCAGTACTTC. Translating it yields CASSSYDGSSYEQYF.

This clonotype was found many times. V gene TRBV15 combines with J gene TRBJ2-3; no definite D call. Germline V gene sequence: CDR1 LNHNV, CDR2 YYDKDF (reference sequence). V lost 3 bases to trimming and J lost 6 bases, with 13 bases between them. This CDR3 spans 14 amino acids. The CDR3 loop reads CATSSGRTWDTQYF. CDR3 bases: TGTGCCACCAGCAGCGGCCGCACGTGGGATACGCAGTATTTT. Using reference TRBV15 and TRBJ2-3 for the parts outside the CDR3, the full variable domain is DAMVIQNPRYQVTQFGKPVTLSCSQTLNHNVMYWYQQKSSQAPKLLFHYYDKDFNNEADTPDNFQSRRPNTSFCFLDIRSPGLGDTAMYLCATSSGRTWDTQYFGPGTRLTVL.

This chain joins TRBV7-2 and TRBJ2-5; 9 bases match TRBD2. J gave up 4 bases and V 2 bases, and 11 bases lay outside the gene matches. This CDR3 is built from 17 residues. Germline V gene lookup returns CDR1 SGHTA and CDR2 FQGNSA. The CDR3 DNA reads as TGTGCCAGCAGCTTATTGCGGTTAGCGGGGGACGGAGAGACCCAGTACTTC. As protein: CASSLLRLAGDGETQYF. The complete variable domain, with remaining parts taken from reference TRBV7-2 and TRBJ2-5, reads GAGVSQSPSNKVTEKGKDVELRCDPISGHTALYWYRQSLGQGLEFLIYFQGNSAPDKSGLPSDRFSAERTGGSVSTLTIQRTQQEDSAVYLCASSLLRLAGDGETQYFGPGTRLLVL.

The rearrangement joins TRBV7-2 to TRBJ1-1; D remains unclear. This CDR3 has 14 residues. The V and J ends lost 1 base and 4 bases respectively, with 10 bases between them. Per germline, CDR1 SGHTA and CDR2 FQGNSA. In nucleotides, the CDR3 is TGTGCCAGCAGCTTAGAAAGTCAGAGCACTGAAGCTTTCTTT. Translated, it gives CASSLESQSTEAFF.

This clonotype was detected a few times. Relative to the germline gene, one junction end is altered; a read error may explain this. The chain couples TRBV6-5 to TRBJ1-4; D may be TRBD1 (6 bases). CDR1 is MNHEY, CDR2 SVGAGI, per germline. This CDR3 region has 14 residues. CDR3 in amino acids: CASGTGYGNEKLFF. CDR3 in DNA: TGTGCCAGCGGAACAGGGTACGGGAATGAAAAGCTGTTTTTT.

The genes are TRBV19 and TRBJ2-1; no clear D. This CDR3 has 12 amino acids. The germline V and J ends were trimmed by 1 base and 9 bases, with 7 bases remaining between them. CDR1 and CDR2 (germline): LNHDA, SQIVND (reference sequence). CDR3 sequence: CASSIASFEQFF. CDR3 DNA: TGTGCCAGTAGTATAGCCAGTTTTGAGCAGTTCTTC.

This clonotype has more than one count but fewer than ten. J is TRBJ2-1 and V is TRBV20-1; D uncertain. V lost 5 bases to trimming and J lost 5 bases, with 13 bases between them. This CDR3 comprises 13 residues. CDR1 is DFQATT and CDR2 is SNEGSKA in the germline V gene (reference sequence). Written as DNA, the CDR3 is TGCAGTGCTGGGCGTCTAGTAAACAATGAGCAGTTCTTC. The encoded protein is CSAGRLVNNEQFF.

The chain combines TRBV10-3 with TRBJ1-6; D is perhaps TRBD1 (6 bases). V lost 6 bases and J 6 bases, leaving 12 bases between the germline ends. Germline-derived CDR1 and CDR2 are ENHRY and SYGVKD. The CDR3 runs 14 residues. This chain's CDR3 is CAIRAGASNSPLHF. In DNA, the CDR3 is TGTGCCATCAGAGCGGGGGCCAGTAATTCACCCCTCCACTTT.

The rearrangement joins TRBV7-9 to TRBJ2-2; 7 bases align to TRBD1. V was pared by 2 bases and J by 6 bases, with 9 bases of the junction left unmatched. The CDR3 has 16 residues. Per germline, CDR1 SEHNR and CDR2 FQNEAQ (reference sequence). The CDR3 DNA is TGTGCCAGCAGCTTACAGGGGGAACCGAAATCCGGGGAGCTGTTTTTT. This encodes CASSLQGEPKSGELFF.

V is TRBV7-8 and J is TRBJ1-1; D remains unclear. With 5 bases removed from V and 10 bases from J, the gap between germline ends came to 11 bases. Germline V gene lookup returns CDR1 SGHVS and CDR2 FQNEAQ. The CDR3 covers 11 residues. The CDR3 bases are TGTGCCAGCAGCAAGAACGAACGAGCTTTCTTT. It yields the protein CASSKNERAFF.

This clonotype has a handful of counts. CDR3 nucleotide sequence: TGCAGTGCTAGCCCTGTCATCGGGGAGCTGTTTTTT. Its protein product is CSASPVIGELFF. The chain employs TRBV20-1 and TRBJ2-2, with no clear D. V lost 3 bases, J lost 7 bases, and 9 bases lay in between. Germline CDR1 and CDR2: DFQATT and SNEGSKA (reference sequence). CDR3 size: 12 residues.

This clonotype was detected once. The rearrangement links TRBV27 to TRBJ2-2; tentatively, D is TRBD1 or TRBD2 (5 bases each). V lost 1 base, J lost 4 bases, and 13 bases lay in between. This CDR3 region has 16 residues. Germline CDR1 MNHEY, CDR2 SMNVEV (reference sequence). The CDR3 nucleotides read TGTGCCAGCAGTTTATGGGACCGCCCAACCACCGGGGAGCTGTTTTTT. Protein: CASSLWDRPTTGELFF.

This clonotype has more than one count but fewer than ten. J is TRBJ1-4 and V is TRBV25-1; D ambiguous. Germline V gene lookup returns CDR1 MGHDK and CDR2 SYGVNS. The CDR3 has 15 residues. The ends were cut back, 4 bases at V and 7 bases at J, with 16 bases in the middle. The CDR3 DNA reads as TGTGCCAGCAGTGCCTCGGGGTGGCTCGCTGAAAAACTGTTTTTT. This translates into CASSASGWLAEKLFF.

DNA for the CDR3: TGCAGTGCTAGGGGGCACTCCTACAATGAGCAGTTCTTC. This gives the protein CSARGHSYNEQFF. This chain joins TRBV20-1 and TRBJ2-1; the D gene is possibly TRBD1 (5 bases). V was cut by 3 bases and J by 0 bases, with 6 bases left in between. Germline V gives CDR1 DFQATT, CDR2 SNEGSKA (reference sequence). This CDR3 is built from 13 residues.

There are a few counts of this clonotype. The V and J genes are TRBV12-3 or TRBV12-4 and TRBJ1-5; D gene uncertain. Deletions cut 7 bases from V and 6 bases from J, with 13 bases between. This CDR3 spans 13 amino acids. The CDR3 DNA follows: TGTGCCAGCACCCCCGGTGGCGGTCAGCCCCAGCATTTT. It codes for CASTPGGGQPQHF.

V is TRBV24-1 and J is TRBJ1-2; D gene unclear. CDR3 size: 14 residues. The V and J ends lost 6 bases and 6 bases respectively, with 16 bases between them. Germline-derived CDR1 and CDR2 are KGHDR and SFDVKD. The CDR3, as DNA: TGTGCCACCAGTTGGGTCAGCCATCACAATGGCTACACCTTC. Translated: CATSWVSHHNGYTF.